A single sample gave rise to the 22 T cell receptor beta chains below, sequenced in a study of T cells in Graves' hyperthyroidism and ophthalmopathy. Using RNA transcripts as the source, TCR beta CDR3 regions were amplified. First-round RT-PCR of the TCR CDR3 relied on the HTBI primer set. TCRdb processed the multiplex PCR reads anew with MiXCR; each CDR3 protein has one entry. The repertoire holds under 650,000 distinct CDR3 sequences, with around 15% as singletons. Sequencing was done on a sample of blood. Every receptor here comes from a woman aged 25 to 39 with Graves' hyperthyroidism.

The V and J genes are TRBV10-1 and TRBJ1-3; the D is unclear. V gave up 0 bases and J gave up 0 bases, with 3 bases separating them. Germline CDR1 WNHNN, CDR2 SYGVQD (reference sequence). This CDR3 comprises 14 residues. The CDR3 nucleotides read TGCGCCAGCAGTGAGTCGCACTCTGGAAACACCATATATTTT. It yields the protein CASSESHSGNTIYF.

In its sample, this clonotype was seen many times. The genes are TRBV12-3 or TRBV12-4 and TRBJ1-1, with D uncertain. Trimming cost V 2 bases and J 4 bases, with 11 bases left between them. The CDR3 loop spans 14 amino acids. The CDR3 DNA follows: TGTGCCAGCAGTTTATCTGGTCTGGGCACTGAAGCTTTCTTT. Encoded protein: CASSLSGLGTEAFF.

The sample holds many counts of this clonotype. The chain joins TRBV2 to TRBJ2-6; 10 bases line up with TRBD2. The ends lost 6 bases at V and 1 base at J; junction bases unmatched: 6. The CDR3 has 17 amino acids. The germline gives CDR1 SNHLY, CDR2 FYNNEI. In DNA form, the CDR3 reads TGTGCCAGCAGAAGGGCTAGCGGGAGTTCTGGGGCCAACGTCCTGACTTTC. The encoded protein is CASRRASGSSGANVLTF.

The chain has TRBV27 and TRBJ2-1; D ambiguous. CDR1 MNHEY and CDR2 SMNVEV come from the germline V gene (reference sequence). The CDR3 runs to 15 residues. The V end lost 1 base, the J end lost 6 bases, and 13 bases lay between the germline ends. The CDR3 region is CASSLFDSSSNEQFF. For the CDR3, the DNA is TGTGCCAGCAGTTTATTTGATAGTTCGTCCAATGAGCAGTTCTTC.

The sample holds a few counts of this clonotype. Germline and junction disagree at one end, which may indicate a read error. The chain uses TRBV7-8 and TRBJ2-1; 12 nucleotides align to TRBD2. Per the germline V gene, CDR1 is SGHVS and CDR2 is FQNEAQ. The CDR3 runs 16 residues. The CDR3 DNA is TGTGCCAGCAGCTCCCCTAGCGGGAGGGCCTACGATGAGCAGTTCTTC. It specifies CASSSPSGRAYDEQFF.

The chain links TRBV3-1 to TRBJ2-1; 13 positions match TRBD2. V lost 2 bases to trimming and J lost 8 bases; unmatched junction nucleotides: 12. This CDR3 is built from 18 residues. Germline V gene lookup returns CDR1 LGHDT and CDR2 YNNKEL (reference sequence). The CDR3 nucleotides read TGTGCCAGCAGCCAACGGACAGGGACTAGCGGGGCCTTGTATGAGCAGTTCTTC. This encodes CASSQRTGTSGALYEQFF.

The rearrangement joins TRBV2 to TRBJ2-2; 9 bases fit TRBD2. Looked up from germline, CDR1 is SNHLY and CDR2 is FYNNEI. Trimming cost V 8 bases and J 4 bases; bases outside gene matches: 5. This CDR3 region has 14 residues. The CDR3 nucleotides read TGTGCCAGCGGGGCTAGCGGGGCCACCGGGGAGCTGTTTTTT. Its translation is CASGASGATGELFF.

The chain employs TRBV20-1 and TRBJ1-5, with 11 bases lining up with TRBD1. V lost 5 bases to trimming and J lost 2 bases; unmatched junction nucleotides: 2. The germline gives CDR1 DFQATT, CDR2 SNEGSKA (reference sequence). The CDR3 spans 14 residues. CDR3 DNA: TGCAGTGCTCGGGGACAGGGGGGCAATCAGCCCCAGCATTTT. Amino acid sequence: CSARGQGGNQPQHF.

Ten or more counts support this clonotype. This chain links TRBV27 with TRBJ2-7, with D possibly TRBD2 on 6 matching bases. The CDR3 has 13 residues. Trimming removed 6 bases from V and 5 bases from J, with 14 bases in between. Germline V lookup: CDR1 MNHEY, CDR2 SMNVEV (reference sequence). CDR3 coding DNA: TGTGCCAGCAGCCTAAATTGGGGGGACGAGCAGTACTTC. Protein sequence: CASSLNWGDEQYF.

This clonotype came up a few times. This chain joins TRBV28 and TRBJ1-5; D not certain. The CDR3 length is 14 residues. Trimming cost V 3 bases and J 3 bases, with 9 bases left between them. The germline V gene has CDR1 MDHEN and CDR2 SYDVKM. CDR3: CASSLSRFNQPQHF. The CDR3 region has the DNA TGTGCCAGCAGTTTGTCCAGGTTCAATCAGCCCCAGCATTTT.

This clonotype has a handful of counts. J is TRBJ2-7 and V is TRBV9; weak D call: TRBD2 (5 bases). Trimming stripped 0 bases from V and 2 bases from J, with 9 bases between. The CDR3 has 14 residues. The germline V gene has CDR1 SGDLS and CDR2 YYNGEE. The DNA of the CDR3 is TGTGCCAGCAGCGTAGACAGCGGAGCCTACGAGCAGTACTTC. Translating gives CASSVDSGAYEQYF.

This chain links TRBV27 with TRBJ2-4; 12 positions agree with TRBD2. The CDR3 totals 15 residues. V was clipped by 11 bases and J by 2 bases; unmatched bases: 7. Germline CDR1 MNHEY, CDR2 SMNVEV (reference sequence). The CDR3 coding sequence is TGTGCCGTTCTGGGACTAGCGGGTTCCAAAAACATTCAGTACTTC. It translates to CAVLGLAGSKNIQYF.

This clonotype was seen more than once but under ten times. The chain uses TRBV10-3 and TRBJ2-7; a weak D match, TRBD2 (6 bases). Trimming took off 0 bases at V and 4 bases at J, with 10 bases between the two ends. This CDR3 spans 14 amino acids. Germline V gene lookup returns CDR1 ENHRY and CDR2 SYGVKD. The CDR3 protein is CAISESPGEYEQYF. In DNA, the CDR3 is TGTGCCATCAGTGAGTCTCCGGGGGAATACGAGCAGTACTTC.

This clonotype has just a few counts. This chain links TRBV27 with TRBJ2-3, with TRBD2 identical over 8 bases. Germline-derived CDR1 and CDR2 are MNHEY and SMNVEV (reference sequence). The trim removed 1 base at V and 0 bases at J, leaving 3 bases unmatched. This CDR3 comprises 16 residues. The CDR3 here is CASSLYPSGSTDTQYF. DNA of the CDR3: TGTGCCAGCAGTTTATACCCTAGCGGGAGCACAGATACGCAGTATTTT.

The J gene is TRBJ1-2, the V gene TRBV6-4; no clear D. From germline, CDR1 is MRHNA and CDR2 SNTAGT. CDR3 length: 13 residues. V was shortened by 0 bases and J by 6 bases, with 8 bases between the two germline ends. This CDR3 reads CASSDSVGDGYTF. The CDR3 region has the DNA TGTGCCAGCAGTGACTCCGTCGGGGATGGCTACACCTTC.

J is TRBJ2-2 and V is TRBV5-1; 10 bases align to TRBD1. This CDR3 contains 16 residues. The junction had 3 bases not matched to a gene; V was cut back by 0 bases and J by 4 bases. Germline CDR1 reads SGHRS; CDR2 reads YFSETQ. Written as DNA, the CDR3 is TGCGCCAGCAGCTTGGTGGGACAGGGGACCACCGGGGAGCTGTTTTTT. Amino acid sequence: CASSLVGQGTTGELFF. The whole variable domain, filled in from reference TRBV5-1 and TRBJ2-2, reads KAGVTQTPRYLIKTRGQQVTLSCSPISGHRSVSWYQQTPGQGLQFLFEYFSETQRNKGNFPGRFSGRQFSNSRSEMNVSTLELGDSALYLCASSLVGQGTTGELFFGEGSRLTVL.

This clonotype was seen only a few times. The CDR3 sequence is CASEQLAGVNEQFF. CDR3 bases: TGTGCCAGTGAGCAGCTTGCGGGTGTCAATGAGCAGTTCTTC. The chain has TRBV7-6 and TRBJ2-1; possible D gene TRBD2, 5 bases. The CDR3 loop spans 14 amino acids. Germline V gene data show CDR1 as SGHVS and CDR2 as FNYEAQ. Trimming pared 9 bases from V and 6 bases from J, leaving 18 bases between.

This clonotype was counted many times. The rearrangement uses TRBV30 and TRBJ2-7; D tentatively reads TRBD1 or TRBD2 (6 bases each). The CDR3 sequence is 13 residues long. Germline V lookup: CDR1 GTSNPN, CDR2 SVGIG (reference sequence). The V gene lost 4 bases and the J gene lost 4 bases, with 14 bases spanning the gap. CDR3 sequence: CAWMTIGGYEQYF. CDR3 DNA: TGTGCCTGGATGACTATAGGGGGGTACGAGCAGTACTTC. The full variable domain, rest sourced from reference TRBV30 and TRBJ2-7, is SQTIHQWPATLVQPVGSPLSLECTVEGTSNPNLYWYRQAAGRGLQLLFYSVGIGQISSEVPQNLSASRPQDRQFILSSKKLLLSDSGFYLCAWMTIGGYEQYFGPGTRLTVT.

The table lists this clonotype with many counts. This sequence joins TRBV28 and TRBJ2-7; TRBD1 agrees at 9 bases. V was pared by 6 bases and J by 4 bases, with 7 bases of the junction left unmatched. The CDR3 runs 14 residues. Germline V CDR1 and CDR2: MDHEN, SYDVKM. The CDR3 here is CASSSVGQGYEQYF. The CDR3 coding sequence is TGTGCCAGCAGCTCCGTGGGACAGGGTTACGAGCAGTACTTC.

The chain is built from TRBV20-1 and TRBJ1-2; 7 bases map to TRBD1. This CDR3 comprises 14 residues. The V segment lost 5 bases and the J segment 0 bases; nucleotides outside the gene matches: 6. Germline lookup yields CDR1 DFQATT and CDR2 SNEGSKA (reference sequence). In DNA, the CDR3 is TGCAGTGCTCGCACAGGGGCTCCTAACTATGGCTACACCTTC. Its translation: CSARTGAPNYGYTF.

The J gene is TRBJ2-7, the V gene TRBV5-6; D is ambiguous. The V end lost 1 base, the J end lost 3 bases, and 8 bases lay between the germline ends. The CDR3 spans 13 residues. Germline CDR1 is SGHDT and CDR2 is YYEEEE. In DNA, the CDR3 is TGTGCCAGCAGCTTGCTGGGTATCTACGAGCAGTACTTC. Translation: CASSLLGIYEQYF.

This clonotype came up many times. The V and J genes are TRBV12-3 or TRBV12-4 and TRBJ1-5; 9 nucleotides agree with TRBD1. The CDR3 loop spans 13 amino acids. Trimming cost V 6 bases and J 5 bases; bases outside gene matches: 2. CDR3 region: CASSRDRDQPQHF. The DNA for the CDR3 is TGTGCCAGCAGCCGGGACAGGGATCAGCCCCAGCATTTT.